This TCR beta chain was obtained from a study of shared clonotypes between healthy human individuals. Germline lookup yields CDR1 MDHEN and CDR2 SYDVKM. V lost 7 bases to trimming and J lost 4 bases; unmatched junction nucleotides: 6. CDR3 length: 13 residues. Profiled with immunoSEQ multiplex PCR; TCRdb holds only in-frame clones, not every one. The sample yields millions of clones, 90% to 95% seen once. Donors comprised healthy HIV-negative adults lacking recent acute infections or vaccinations. The TCR was taken from a man between 18 and 35 years old in good health. The chain employs TRBV28 and TRBJ1-2; 7 bases match TRBD1. The specimen was naive CD4+ T cells sorted from blood. Subset specified: CD45RA+ positively selected. CDR3 protein: CASTVGGVYGYTF. CDR3 DNA: TGTGCCAGCACAGTAGGGGGCGTCTATGGCTACACCTTC.